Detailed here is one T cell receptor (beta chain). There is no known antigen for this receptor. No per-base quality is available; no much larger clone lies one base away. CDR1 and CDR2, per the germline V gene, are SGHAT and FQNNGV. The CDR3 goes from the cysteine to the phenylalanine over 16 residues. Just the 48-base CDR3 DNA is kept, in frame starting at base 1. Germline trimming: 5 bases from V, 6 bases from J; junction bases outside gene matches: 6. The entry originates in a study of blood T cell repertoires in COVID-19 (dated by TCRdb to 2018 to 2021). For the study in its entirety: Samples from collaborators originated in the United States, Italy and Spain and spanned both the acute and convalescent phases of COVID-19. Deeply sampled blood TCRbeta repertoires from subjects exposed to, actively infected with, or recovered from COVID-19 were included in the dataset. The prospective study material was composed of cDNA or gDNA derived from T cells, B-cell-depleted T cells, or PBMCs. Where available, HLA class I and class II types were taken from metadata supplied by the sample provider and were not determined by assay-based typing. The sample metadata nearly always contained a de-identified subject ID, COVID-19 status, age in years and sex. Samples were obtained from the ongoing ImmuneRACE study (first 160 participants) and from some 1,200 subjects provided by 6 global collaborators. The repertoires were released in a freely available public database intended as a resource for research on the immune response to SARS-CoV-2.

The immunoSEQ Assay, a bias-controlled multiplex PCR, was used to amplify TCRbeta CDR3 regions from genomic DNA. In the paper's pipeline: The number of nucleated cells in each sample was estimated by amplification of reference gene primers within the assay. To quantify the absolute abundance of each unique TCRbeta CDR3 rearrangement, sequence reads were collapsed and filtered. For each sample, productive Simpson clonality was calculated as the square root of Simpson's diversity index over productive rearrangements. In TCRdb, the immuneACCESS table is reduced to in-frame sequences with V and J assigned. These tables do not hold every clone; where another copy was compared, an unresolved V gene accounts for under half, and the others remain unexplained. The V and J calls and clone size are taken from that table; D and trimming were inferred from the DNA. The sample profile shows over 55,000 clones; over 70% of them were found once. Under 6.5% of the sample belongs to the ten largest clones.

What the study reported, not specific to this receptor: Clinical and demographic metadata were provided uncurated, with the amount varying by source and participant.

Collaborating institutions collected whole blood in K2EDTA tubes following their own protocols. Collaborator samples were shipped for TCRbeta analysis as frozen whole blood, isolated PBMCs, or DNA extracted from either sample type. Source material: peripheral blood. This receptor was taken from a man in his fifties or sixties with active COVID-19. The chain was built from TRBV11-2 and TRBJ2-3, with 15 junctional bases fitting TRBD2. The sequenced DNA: TGTGCCAGCAGCACGGGACTAGCGGGAGGTTGGGATACGCAGTATTTT. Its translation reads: CASSTGLAGGWDTQYF.